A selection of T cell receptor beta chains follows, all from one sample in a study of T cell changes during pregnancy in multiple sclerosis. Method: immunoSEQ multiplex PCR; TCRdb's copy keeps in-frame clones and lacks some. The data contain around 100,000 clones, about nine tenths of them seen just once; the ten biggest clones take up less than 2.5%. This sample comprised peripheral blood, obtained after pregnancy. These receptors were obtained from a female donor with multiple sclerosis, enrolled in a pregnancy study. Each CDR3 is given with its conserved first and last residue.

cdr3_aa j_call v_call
CASSLLGGASYF TRBJ2-7 TRBV5-8
CSVSGGTGVNEQYF TRBJ2-7 TRBV29-1
CASSRDRSLSYEQYF TRBJ2-7 TRBV6-5
CASSKSGRASYNEQFF TRBJ2-1 TRBV11-2
CASSSGQGQTDTQYF TRBJ2-3 TRBV7-3
CASSNQLDEQYF TRBJ2-7 TRBV2
CASRHFGYEQYF TRBJ2-7 TRBV6-5
CASERTGLGDNEQFF TRBJ2-1 TRBV12-5
CSVATGHRGTGGGSFF TRBJ1-1 TRBV29-1
CASRPTTGPSGNTIYF TRBJ1-3 TRBV28
CASSLERTGKGYTF TRBJ1-2 TRBV11-1
CASSLGTGNTEAFF TRBJ1-1 TRBV28
CASSRRGQVLNEQYF TRBJ2-7 TRBV7-6
CASSLMNRGTDTQYF TRBJ2-3 TRBV7-9
CAWSVGAISYNEQFF TRBJ2-1 TRBV30
CASSIIQGQWGYGYTF TRBJ1-2 TRBV19
CASSLAQGLGAFF TRBJ1-1 TRBV5-1
CASSQDDGGAGDTQYF TRBJ2-3 TRBV4-3
CASSEQGNQPQHF TRBJ1-5 TRBV6-6
CATLSGQGSPLHF TRBJ1-6 TRBV10-3
CASKLAGDTGELFF TRBJ2-2 TRBV6-4
CASSSIPPRGMPGGRNTIYF TRBJ1-3 TRBV5-1
CASSFSGGTDTQYF TRBJ2-3 TRBV7-9
CASSSPGTTYNEQFF TRBJ2-1 TRBV9
CASSGQGISTDTQYF TRBJ2-3 TRBV2
CASSVRQNSEAFF TRBJ1-1 TRBV2
CASSSTGKEAFF TRBJ1-1 TRBV7-3
CASSLGWSAQETQYF TRBJ2-5 TRBV7-3
CASSEWASGAETQYF TRBJ2-5 TRBV25-1
CASSPLLVAGGTGELFF TRBJ2-2 TRBV18
CASSLTSLETQYF TRBJ2-5 TRBV7-3
CASSFGGGRYEQYF TRBJ2-7 TRBV7-2
CASTYPMDRVDTGELFF TRBJ2-2 TRBV2
CASSQTSAVSYEQYF TRBJ2-7 TRBV27
CASSQVAGPLQPQHF TRBJ1-5 TRBV4-2
CASSSQHRGQTEAFF TRBJ1-1 TRBV9
CASNAGTGELFF TRBJ2-2 TRBV5-4
CASSFYPGQGRETQYF TRBJ2-5 TRBV28
CASSAPAYEKLFF TRBJ1-4 TRBV7-2
CAIRVTGLDGYTF TRBJ1-2 TRBV10-3
CASSLGVRRQASGEQFF TRBJ2-1 TRBV28
CASRRTGGAGNTIYF TRBJ1-3 TRBV6-5
CASSQDRRQTYEQYF TRBJ2-7 TRBV4-3